The rows below give T cell receptor beta chains drawn from one sample of a study of T cells in pancreatic ductal adenocarcinoma. TCRdb's table, derived via immunoSEQ multiplex PCR, lists solely in-frame clones and lacks some. The table lists around 16,000 clones, around 91% of them singletons. The sample taken for sequencing was PBMCs. These receptor sequences come from a human donor with pancreatic ductal adenocarcinoma. Both conserved end residues are part of each CDR3. A D gene is named only where the DNA matches it firmly. Only part of the rows carry a size: once, few, many, or a class if the clone is expanded.

TRBV5-1,-,-,TRBJ2-5,CASSFGTSSYQETQYF,TGCGCCAGCAGCTTCGGGACAAGTTCGTACCAAGAGACCCAGTACTTC
TRBV10-2,-,-,TRBJ2-7,CASRGRGYEQYF,TGCGCCAGCAGAGGCAGAGGCTACGAGCAGTACTTC
TRBV11-2,TRBD1,-,TRBJ1-5,CASSSTRGHSNQPQHF,TGTGCCAGCAGCTCTACCAGGGGGCATAGCAATCAGCCCCAGCATTTT
TRBV4-3,TRBD2,-,TRBJ2-1,CASSYKREAAYNEQFF,TGCGCCAGCAGCTACAAGCGGGAGGCCGCCTACAATGAGCAGTTCTTC
TRBV19,-,-,TRBJ1-2,CASSIDRRRAVTPNYGYTF,TGTGCCAGTAGTATAGACCGACGCAGAGCAGTGACTCCTAACTATGGCTACACCTTC
TRBV9,-,once,TRBJ1-1,CASSAGSTEAFF,TGTGCCAGCAGCGCCGGAAGCACTGAAGCTTTCTTT
TRBV15,TRBD1,-,TRBJ2-2,CATSRDFQGAQNTGELFF,TGTGCCACCAGCAGAGACTTTCAGGGGGCGCAGAACACCGGGGAGCTGTTTTTT
TRBV28,-,-,TRBJ2-2,CASSLGQGRTGELFF,TGTGCCAGCAGTTTAGGGCAGGGAAGGACCGGGGAGCTGTTTTTT
TRBV28,TRBD1,-,TRBJ2-4,CASSFFNSGTGLAKNIQYF,TGTGCCAGCAGTTTCTTTAATTCCGGGACAGGACTAGCCAAAAACATTCAGTACTTC
TRBV12-5,TRBD2,-,TRBJ2-3,CASGLFSPGLAGAISTDTQYF,TGTGCTAGTGGTTTGTTTTCTCCGGGACTAGCGGGGGCGATAAGTACAGATACGCAGTATTTT
TRBV15,-,-,TRBJ2-2,CATSRGGATNTGELFF,TGTGCCACCAGCAGAGGAGGGGCTACGAACACCGGGGAGCTGTTTTTT
TRBV5-1,-,-,TRBJ2-1,CASSLATRSSYNEQFF,TGCGCCAGCAGCTTGGCCACAAGGAGCTCCTACAATGAGCAGTTCTTC
TRBV19,TRBD1,few,TRBJ1-1,CASSRIGTESEAFF,TGTGCCAGTAGCCGAATAGGGACAGAGTCTGAAGCTTTCTTT
TRBV30,-,-,TRBJ1-2,CAWTQRGGVYGYTF,TGTGCCTGGACCCAACGGGGGGGGGTCTATGGCTACACCTTC
TRBV5-6,TRBD1,-,TRBJ2-5,CASSPQGVGTGRRMETQYF,TGTGCCAGCAGCCCCCAAGGAGTCGGGACAGGGCGTAGGATGGAGACCCAGTACTTC
TRBV11-2,TRBD2,-,TRBJ2-1,CASREPGGSYNEQFF,TGTGCCAGCCGCGAACCGGGGGGCTCCTACAATGAGCAGTTCTTC
TRBV9,TRBD2,-,TRBJ2-3,CASSVVASGSGGDTQYF,TGTGCCAGCAGCGTAGTTGCTAGCGGGTCGGGCGGTGATACGCAGTATTTT
TRBV28,-,-,TRBJ2-7,CASSLNLERDGYTSYEQYF,TGTGCCAGCAGTCTGAATCTCGAGAGGGACGGATACACATCCTACGAGCAGTACTTC
TRBV4-3,TRBD2,-,TRBJ2-1,CASSLKISGMADEQFF,TGCGCCAGCAGCCTTAAGATAAGCGGGATGGCGGATGAGCAGTTCTTC
TRBV5-4,-,-,TRBJ2-7,CASSFWGLYEQYF,TGTGCCAGCAGCTTCTGGGGGCTCTACGAGCAGTACTTC
TRBV19,-,-,TRBJ2-1,CASSISLSGSSYNEQFF,TGTGCCAGTAGTATATCCCTAAGCGGCAGCTCCTACAATGAGCAGTTCTTC
TRBV5-1,TRBD1,once,TRBJ1-4,CASSGGQGAREKLFF,TGCGCCAGCAGCGGCGGACAGGGGGCGCGTGAAAAACTGTTTTTT
TRBV19,TRBD1,-,TRBJ2-1,CASSTGGAGNEQFF,TGTGCCAGTAGTACAGGGGGCGCGGGTAATGAGCAGTTCTTC
TRBV4-2,TRBD2,-,TRBJ2-1,CASSPEPLAGSYNEQFF,TGTGCCAGCAGCCCGGAGCCCCTAGCGGGTTCCTACAATGAGCAGTTCTTC
TRBV2,TRBD2,once,TRBJ2-7,CASSEAPGLAGLAYEQYF,TGTGCCAGCAGTGAAGCTCCGGGACTAGCGGGCCTGGCCTACGAGCAGTACTTC
TRBV6-1,-,-,TRBJ2-7,CASSEYGRAPYEQYF,TGTGCCAGCAGTGAATACGGCAGGGCTCCTTACGAGCAGTACTTC
TRBV5-4,-,-,TRBJ1-5,CASSYSGQNQPQHF,TGTGCCAGCAGCTACTCGGGACAAAATCAGCCCCAGCATTTT
TRBV10-3,TRBD2,-,TRBJ2-3,CAISDTGLAGAITDTQYF,TGTGCCATCAGTGACACGGGACTAGCGGGGGCCATTACAGATACGCAGTATTTT
TRBV4-1,-,-,TRBJ1-5,CASSQDLFRQPQHF,TGCGCCAGCAGCCAAGATCTATTTAGGCAGCCCCAGCATTTT
TRBV18,-,-,TRBJ1-1,CASSPDQGSEAFF,TGTGCCAGCTCACCGGATCAGGGGTCCGAAGCTTTCTTT
TRBV4-1,TRBD1,-,TRBJ1-2,CASSQGTGASRYYGYTF,TGCGCCAGCAGCCAAGGGACAGGGGCCTCTCGATACTATGGCTACACCTTC
TRBV14,TRBD1,-,TRBJ2-7,CASSQSNRGPFSYEQYF,TGTGCCAGCAGCCAATCCAACAGGGGGCCGTTTTCCTACGAGCAGTACTTC